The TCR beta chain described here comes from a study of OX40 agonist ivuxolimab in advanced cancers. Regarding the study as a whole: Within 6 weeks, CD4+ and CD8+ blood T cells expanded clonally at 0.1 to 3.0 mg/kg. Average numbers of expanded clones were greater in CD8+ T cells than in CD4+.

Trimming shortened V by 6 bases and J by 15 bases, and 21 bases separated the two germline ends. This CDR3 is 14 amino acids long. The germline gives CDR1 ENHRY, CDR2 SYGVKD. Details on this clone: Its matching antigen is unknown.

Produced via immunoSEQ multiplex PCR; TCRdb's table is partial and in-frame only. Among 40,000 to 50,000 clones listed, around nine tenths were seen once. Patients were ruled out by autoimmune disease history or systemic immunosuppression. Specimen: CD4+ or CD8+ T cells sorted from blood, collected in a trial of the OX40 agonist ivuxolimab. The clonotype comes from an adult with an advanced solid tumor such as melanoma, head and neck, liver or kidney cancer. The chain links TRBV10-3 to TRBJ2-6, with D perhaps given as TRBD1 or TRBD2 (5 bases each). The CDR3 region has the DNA TGTGCCATCAGAGATGAGGGGCGCGCTGTATCCCTGACTTTC. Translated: CAIRDEGRAVSLTF.